The T cell receptor beta chain described here comes from a study of blood T cell repertoires in COVID-19. This clone was recorded once. TCRdb's table, derived via immunoSEQ multiplex PCR, lists solely in-frame clones and lacks some. The sample includes fewer than 250,000 clones, over 75% seen only once; the top ten take less than 8%. Participant ages covered roughly 18 to 89 years across about 22 US areas. This CDR3 has 15 residues. Trimming shortened V by 3 bases and J by 8 bases, and 19 bases separated the two germline ends. From germline, CDR1 is LNHDA and CDR2 SQIVND (reference sequence). This receptor was taken from a man aged 25 to 40 in a cohort exposed to, infected with or recovered from COVID-19 (not recorded which). Material: PBMCs or T cells enriched from blood (not recorded which). This chain links TRBV19 with TRBJ1-1; D might be TRBD1 (5 bases). The CDR3 is CASSIQRRGSLEAFF. CDR3 DNA sequence: TGTGCCAGTAGTATTCAACGGAGGGGTTCCCTCGAAGCTTTCTTT.